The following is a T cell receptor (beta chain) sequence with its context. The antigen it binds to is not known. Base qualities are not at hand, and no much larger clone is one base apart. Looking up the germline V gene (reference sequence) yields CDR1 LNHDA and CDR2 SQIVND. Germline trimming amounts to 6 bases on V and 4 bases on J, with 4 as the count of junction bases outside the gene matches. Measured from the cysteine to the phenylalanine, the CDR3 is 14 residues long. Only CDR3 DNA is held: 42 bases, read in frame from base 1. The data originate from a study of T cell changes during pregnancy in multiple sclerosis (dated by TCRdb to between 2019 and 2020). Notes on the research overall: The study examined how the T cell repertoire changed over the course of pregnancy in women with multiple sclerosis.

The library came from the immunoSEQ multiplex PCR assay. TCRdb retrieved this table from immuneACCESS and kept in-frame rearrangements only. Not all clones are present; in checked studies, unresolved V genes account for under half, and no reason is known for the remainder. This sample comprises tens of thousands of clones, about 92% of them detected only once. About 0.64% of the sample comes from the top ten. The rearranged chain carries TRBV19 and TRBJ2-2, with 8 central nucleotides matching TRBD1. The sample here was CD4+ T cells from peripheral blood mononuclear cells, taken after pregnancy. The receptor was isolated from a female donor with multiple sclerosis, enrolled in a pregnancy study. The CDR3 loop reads CASRRQGTTGELFF. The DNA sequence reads TGTGCCAGTAGGAGACAGGGGACCACCGGGGAGCTGTTTTTT.